The 24 T cell receptor beta chains given below trace back to one sample, sequenced in a study of radiation and T cells in renal cell carcinoma. Some clones are missing from TCRdb's copy, which holds only in-frame ones; the method was immunoSEQ multiplex PCR. The repertoire consists of roughly 4,900 clones, with around three fifths occurring once and the leading ten covering 53%. Treatment noted: 15 Gy SBRT to primary tumor, nephrectomy 4 weeks later. The material sequenced was tumor tissue, taken from a patient whose treatment included radiotherapy and nephrectomy. The receptor set was obtained from a man aged 55-75 years with renal cell carcinoma.

V gene TRBV19 combines with J gene TRBJ2-3, with unresolved D. Trimming cost V 6 bases and J 1 base, with 8 bases left between them. The germline V gene encodes CDR1 LNHDA and CDR2 SQIVND (reference sequence). The CDR3 is 13 amino acids. As DNA, the CDR3 is TGTGCCAGTAGCGGCCGGCGCACAGATACGCAGTATTTT. Amino acids: CASSGRRTDTQYF.

This clone was counted only a few times. The CDR3 protein is CASRGAANEKLFF. The CDR3 coding sequence is TGCGCGTCCCGGGGAGCGGCTAATGAAAAACTGTTTTTT. The V gene is TRBV5-1, the J gene TRBJ1-4, with D uncertain. Germline V gene lookup returns CDR1 SGHRS and CDR2 YFSETQ. The CDR3 totals 13 residues.

For this clone: Other DNA sequences of this sample code for an identical CDR3. CDR3 coding DNA: TGTGCCAGCAGCCCCCGGACAGGGGCGGCAACTAATGAAAAACTGTTTTTT. Translating gives CASSPRTGAATNEKLFF. The chain uses TRBV7-9 and TRBJ1-4; TRBD1 aligns across 9 bases. The length of the CDR3 is 17 residues. The V gene end was trimmed by 5 bases and the J gene end by 0 bases; junction bases not matched to a gene: 7. Germline CDR1 reads SEHNR; CDR2 reads FQNEAQ (reference sequence).

In this sample, this clone turned up once. Other DNA sequences in this sample translate to the same CDR3. The genes are TRBV7-6 and TRBJ2-7; D may match TRBD1 or TRBD2 (5 bases each). The CDR3 extends over 13 amino acids. V was clipped by 5 bases and J by 3 bases, with 11 bases between them. Germline CDR1 and CDR2: SGHVS and FNYEAQ. The CDR3 DNA reads TGTGCCAGCAGCCCGGGGCCAAACTACGAGCAGTACTTC. Encoded protein: CASSPGPNYEQYF.

CDR3 DNA: TGCGCCAGCAGTCCCCTCGAAGTCTTAATGTACGAGCAGTACTTC. It translates to CASSPLEVLMYEQYF. The chain carries TRBV23-1 and TRBJ2-7; D gene ambiguous. TRBV23-1 is an ORF, with its function uncertain. CDR3 length equals 15 residues. Trimming removed 4 bases from V and 4 bases from J, with 17 bases in between.

The chain couples TRBV7-2 to TRBJ1-2; D is ambiguous. With 4 bases removed from V and 10 bases from J, the gap between germline ends came to 16 bases. Germline-derived CDR1 and CDR2 are SGHTA and FQGNSA. This CDR3 contains 13 residues. This CDR3 is CASSSRARGDYTF. CDR3 bases: TGTGCCAGCAGCTCGAGGGCCAGAGGTGACTACACCTTC.

In this sample, this clone turned up once. J is TRBJ1-3 and V is TRBV5-1, with 8 bases aligning to TRBD1. The ends lost 4 bases at V and 2 bases at J; junction bases unmatched: 8. Germline V CDR1 and CDR2: SGHRS, YFSETQ. The CDR3 runs to 16 residues. For the CDR3, the DNA is TGCGCCAGCAGCCCCCGAACAGGGGGGCCTGGAAACACCATATATTTT. Translating gives CASSPRTGGPGNTIYF.

This rearrangement joins TRBV9 to TRBJ1-2, with 8 bases aligning to TRBD1. Germline loops: CDR1 SGDLS, CDR2 YYNGEE. This CDR3 contains 15 residues. Trimming cost V 3 bases and J 8 bases; bases outside gene matches: 12. CDR3 sequence reads: CASSGLDRGAGGYTF. CDR3 bases: TGTGCCAGCAGCGGCCTCGACAGGGGAGCGGGCGGCTACACCTTC.

Only a few counts were recorded for this clone. The chain has TRBV27 and TRBJ1-1; D gene ambiguous. V was clipped by 0 bases and J by 7 bases, with 18 bases between them. This CDR3 is built from 16 residues. Germline V gene lookup returns CDR1 MNHEY and CDR2 SMNVEV (reference sequence). The CDR3 loop reads CASSLSYFPTEYEAFF. DNA for the CDR3: TGTGCCAGCAGTTTATCATATTTCCCGACTGAGTATGAAGCTTTCTTT.

The rearrangement links TRBV6-4 to TRBJ2-3, with D perhaps given as TRBD1 or TRBD2 (6 bases each). V lost 0 bases, J lost 6 bases, and 16 bases lay in between. This CDR3 comprises 16 residues. Germline CDR1 is MRHNA and CDR2 is SNTAGT. DNA for the CDR3: TGTGCCAGCAGTGACTCATTTTTCGGGGGCTCCGATACGCAGTATTTT. Translation: CASSDSFFGGSDTQYF.

This clone showed up just once. The chain employs TRBV29-1 and TRBJ2-7, with 11 bases matching TRBD2. Germline assignment: CDR1 SQVTM and CDR2 ANQGSEA. This CDR3 is built from 17 residues. V was clipped by 4 bases and J by 5 bases; unmatched bases: 16. The CDR3 here is CSVGGATSGKGVDEQYF. CDR3 DNA: TGCAGCGTTGGAGGGGCGACTAGCGGGAAGGGTGTCGACGAGCAGTACTTC.

The chain recombines TRBV6-6 with TRBJ2-7; the D gene could be TRBD1 or TRBD2 (5 bases each). Germline-derived CDR1 and CDR2 are MNHNY and SVGAGI (reference sequence). With 4 bases removed from V and 7 bases from J, the gap between germline ends came to 17 bases. This CDR3 contains 14 residues. The CDR3, as DNA: TGTGCCAGCAGTTCCCCAAACGGGGCGGCGGAGCAGTACTTC. Protein: CASSSPNGAAEQYF.

The chain carries TRBV19 and TRBJ2-7, with 9 bases that match TRBD1. Per germline, CDR1 LNHDA and CDR2 SQIVND (reference sequence). This CDR3 is built from 15 residues. Trimming removed 6 bases from V and 3 bases from J; junction bases left unmatched: 9. The DNA for the CDR3 is TGTGCCAGTAGCCCTCTGGAGGGACAGGGCTACGAGCAGTACTTC. As protein: CASSPLEGQGYEQYF.

The chain recombines TRBV7-2 with TRBJ1-1; no firm D call. The CDR3 runs 13 residues. Trimming left V 3 bases short and J 4 bases short, with 9 bases between. CDR1 and CDR2 (germline): SGHTA, FQGNSA. CDR3 in amino acids: CASSFSLSTEAFF. In DNA form, the CDR3 reads TGTGCCAGCAGCTTCTCACTCAGCACTGAAGCTTTCTTT.

This sequence joins TRBV27 and TRBJ1-5; TRBD1 matches at 7 bases. Germline V gives CDR1 MNHEY, CDR2 SMNVEV (reference sequence). V dropped 2 bases and J dropped 7; count of bases not matched to a gene: 8. There are 15 residues in the CDR3. CDR3 nucleotide sequence: TGTGCCAGCAGTTTAATTAGGGGGCTAGGGCAGCCCCAGCATTTT. Its translation is CASSLIRGLGQPQHF.

This clone was seen a handful of times. The chain carries TRBV30 and TRBJ2-2, with 8 nucleotides matching TRBD1. The CDR3 runs to 13 residues. Germline V gene sequence: CDR1 GTSNPN, CDR2 SVGIG (reference sequence). J lost 6 bases, V lost 5 bases, and 5 bases had no gene match. The CDR3 DNA sequence: TGTGCCTGGGGGGACAGGTCCCCCGGGGAGCTGTTTTTT. It codes for CAWGDRSPGELFF.

The chain employs TRBV7-2 and TRBJ2-7; the match to TRBD2 covers 10 bases. This CDR3 contains 14 residues. Germline loops: CDR1 SGHTA, CDR2 FQGNSA. J lost 3 bases, V lost 7 bases, and 6 bases had no gene match. DNA for the CDR3: TGTGCCAGCACTCTAGCGGGAGTGCACTACGAGCAGTACTTC. It specifies CASTLAGVHYEQYF.

This clone is medium-sized. V usage is TRBV7-9 and J usage is TRBJ1-2, with D hard to call. V lost 5 bases, J lost 0 bases, and 10 bases lay in between. Germline V gene sequence: CDR1 SEHNR, CDR2 FQNEAQ (reference sequence). The CDR3 loop spans 14 amino acids. The CDR3 region has the DNA TGTGCCAGCAGCGCCTCGGAAGCTAACTATGGCTACACCTTC. Translated: CASSASEANYGYTF.

In DNA form, the CDR3 reads TGTGCCATCAGTGAGCTCCAGACAGGAGTGGCAGGCTACACCTTC. It yields the protein CAISELQTGVAGYTF. V gene TRBV10-3 combines with J gene TRBJ1-2; perhaps TRBD1 as D (6 bases). CDR3 length: 15 amino acids. CDR1 and CDR2 (germline): ENHRY, SYGVKD. V was pared by 2 bases and J by 8 bases, with 18 bases between.

The chain couples TRBV5-1 to TRBJ1-1, with D possibly matching TRBD1 (6 bases). V shed 3 bases and J shed 4 bases, with 16 bases lying between them. This CDR3 has 15 amino acids. Looked up from germline, CDR1 is SGHRS and CDR2 is YFSETQ. CDR3 region: CASSSGHGVSTEAFF. Here the CDR3 DNA reads TGCGCCAGCAGCTCGGGACATGGTGTTAGCACTGAAGCTTTCTTT.

The V call is TRBV5-3, the J call TRBJ1-1; D is possibly TRBD1 (6 bases). TRBV5-3 is treated as an ORF (open reading frame) with a function not yet certain. This CDR3 is 16 amino acids long. V was trimmed by 4 bases and J by 0 bases, leaving 16 bases between them. CDR3 region: CARSPNQGRLNTEAFF. CDR3 nucleotides: TGTGCCAGAAGCCCTAACCAGGGGCGGTTGAACACTGAAGCTTTCTTT.

The chain joins TRBV7-4 to TRBJ1-2; D is possibly TRBD1 (5 bases). V lost 5 bases to trimming and J lost 4 bases, with 17 bases between them. Germline CDR1 is SGHVT and CDR2 is SQSDAQ. This CDR3 is 15 amino acids long. The CDR3 loop is CASSPHRGGSYGYTF. The CDR3 nucleotides read TGTGCCAGCAGCCCTCACCGCGGGGGGAGCTATGGCTACACCTTC.

The chain carries TRBV6-4 and TRBJ2-7; 7 bases are a match to TRBD1. This CDR3 comprises 14 residues. Germline lookup yields CDR1 MRHNA and CDR2 SNTAGT. Trimming cost V 6 bases and J 3 bases; bases outside gene matches: 8. CDR3: CASSYLRQGYEQYF. CDR3 DNA sequence: TGTGCCAGCAGCTACCTCAGACAGGGCTACGAGCAGTACTTC.

This clone was seen a handful of times. This chain links TRBV2 with TRBJ1-1; D is unresolved. CDR1 and CDR2 (germline): SNHLY, FYNNEI. The CDR3 has 11 residues. V lost 6 bases and J lost 0, with 2 bases in between. The CDR3 nucleotides read TGTGCCAGCAGCATGAACACTGAAGCTTTCTTT. Protein product: CASSMNTEAFF.